The 13 T cell receptor beta chains listed next were all sequenced from one sample in a study of T cells expressing NK-cell markers. For each CDR3 protein, TCRdb gives one entry from its re-call of the 5' RACE reads, without DNA. The sample includes 25,000 to 35,000 distinct CDR3 sequences. Sequences were obtained from blood T cells: a sorted CD56 or NKG2C T cell subset, CD4+ or CD8+ T cells, or bulk PBMC T cells (not recorded which). These receptors were obtained from a woman between 18 and 70 years old in good health.

The CDR3 sequence is CASSPPPGFSTDTQYF. This chain uses TRBV5-6 with TRBJ2-3; TCRdb picks TRBD1, but there is no DNA to check that call. Germline values: CDR1 SGHDT, CDR2 YYEEEE. The CDR3 runs 16 residues.

The chain uses TRBV28 and TRBJ2-5; without DNA, the TCRdb call of TRBD2 cannot be checked. CDR1 MDHEN and CDR2 SYDVKM come from the germline V gene. The CDR3 length is 15 residues. CDR3 sequence reads: CASSFVAGAGETQYF.

The chain employs TRBV28 and TRBJ1-6; no DNA is available, so the TRBD1 call from TCRdb remains unchecked. The V gene's germline CDR1 is MDHEN and CDR2 SYDVKM. CDR3 length: 17 amino acids. CDR3 loop: CASSFPDRGRYNSPLHF.

The V gene is TRBV9, the J gene TRBJ2-2; no DNA is available, so the TRBD2 call from TCRdb remains unchecked. Germline loops: CDR1 SGDLS, CDR2 YYNGEE. The CDR3 runs to 16 residues. The CDR3: CASSVDSGGAPGELFF.

The chain is built from TRBV12-3 or TRBV12-4 and TRBJ2-5; TCRdb's D call of TRBD2 is untestable without DNA. This CDR3 has 16 residues. The CDR3 is CASSHRDPPSPRAQYF.

The chain couples TRBV7-8 to TRBJ2-5; TCRdb selects TRBD2, and the lack of DNA leaves this call unchecked. From germline, CDR1 is SGHVS and CDR2 FQNEAQ. This CDR3 region has 18 residues. CDR3 loop: CASSPFGSNAGGQETQYF.

The rearrangement links TRBV13 to TRBJ2-7; the TRBD1 assignment by TCRdb is unverifiable without DNA. The CDR3 consists of 15 residues. The germline V gene encodes CDR1 PRHDT and CDR2 FYEKMQ (reference sequence). The CDR3 region is CASSLYGKGEYEQYF.

The rearrangement joins TRBV3-1 to TRBJ2-1. CDR3 length equals 15 residues. Germline CDR1 LGHDT, CDR2 YNNKEL (reference sequence). CDR3 sequence reads: CASSQDREVYNEQFF.

The gene calls are TRBV6-5 and TRBJ1-6. CDR3 length: 12 residues. Germline lookup yields CDR1 MNHEY and CDR2 SVGAGI. The chain's CDR3 is CASSYSEGALHF.

The rearrangement uses TRBV28 and TRBJ2-1; without DNA, the TCRdb call of TRBD1 cannot be checked. Germline V CDR1 and CDR2: MDHEN, SYDVKM. The CDR3 consists of 15 residues. Here the CDR3 reads CASSLRQGDYNEQFF. Supplemented by reference TRBV28 and TRBJ2-1, the full variable domain reads DVKVTQSSRYLVKRTGEKVFLECVQDMDHENMFWYRQDPGLGLRLIYFSYDVKMKEKGDIPEGYSVSREKKERFSLILESASTNQTSMYLCASSLRQGDYNEQFFGPGTRLTVL.

V usage is TRBV7-9 and J usage is TRBJ2-2; TCRdb's assignment of TRBD2 cannot be checked, as there is no DNA. CDR1 SEHNR and CDR2 FQNEAQ come from the germline V gene (reference sequence). The CDR3 contains 15 residues. CDR3 amino acids: CASSLGETNTGELFF.

This chain joins TRBV11-2 and TRBJ2-7. The CDR3 is made up of 12 amino acids. Germline V gene data show CDR1 as SGHAT and CDR2 as FQNNGV. Here the CDR3 reads CASSFSSYEQYF.

The CDR3 spells CASSKKVAGGKVDEQYF. J is TRBJ2-7 and V is TRBV21-1; TCRdb calls TRBD2, which cannot be checked without DNA. TRBV21-1 is reported as a pseudogene. The CDR3 spans 17 residues.